Listed below are T cell receptor beta chains from one sample, sequenced in a study of blood T cells in healthy people across ages. TCRdb passed the 5' RACE reads through MiXCR, listing each CDR3 protein once. The table lists hundreds of thousands of distinct CDR3 sequences, under 45% of them singletons. The sample comprised blood. The receptors were sampled from a man between 60 and 75 years old in good health. The CDR3 runs from the conserved cysteine through the conserved F or W. Each record gives: J gene, D gene, clone size, V gene, CDR3 protein, CDR3 DNA. A D gene is named only where the DNA matches it firmly. Rows give clone size only sometimes, using once, few, many, or a class for an expanded clone.

j_gene: TRBJ2-3
d_gene: TRBD2
abundance: -
v_gene: TRBV7-9
CDR3aa: CAGGLAGSPDTQYF
CDR3nt: TGTGCCGGGGGACTAGCGGGGTCCCCAGATACGCAGTATTTT

j_gene: TRBJ2-4
d_gene: TRBD1
abundance: -
v_gene: TRBV6-2/TRBV6-3
CDR3aa: CASSLTRTGNLEYF
CDR3nt: TGTGCCAGCAGTCTTACTCGGACAGGGAATCTTGAGTACTTC

j_gene: TRBJ2-3
d_gene: -
abundance: few
v_gene: TRBV20-1
CDR3aa: CSARSPGSTDTQYF
CDR3nt: TGCAGTGCTAGGTCCCCAGGTAGCACAGATACGCAGTATTTT

j_gene: TRBJ2-4
d_gene: -
abundance: few
v_gene: TRBV6-1
CDR3aa: CASRWTGTKAKNIQYF
CDR3nt: TGTGCCAGCAGATGGACAGGGACTAAAGCCAAAAACATTCAGTACTTC

j_gene: TRBJ2-5
d_gene: TRBD2
abundance: -
v_gene: TRBV11-3
CDR3aa: CASRHTPGLAGPQETQYF
CDR3nt: TGTGCCAGCAGGCATACACCGGGACTAGCGGGACCCCAAGAGACCCAGTACTTC

j_gene: TRBJ2-1
d_gene: -
abundance: -
v_gene: TRBV5-1
CDR3aa: CASSLRVGDSYNEQFF
CDR3nt: TGCGCCAGCAGCTTGAGAGTTGGCGACTCCTACAATGAGCAGTTCTTC

j_gene: TRBJ2-5
d_gene: -
abundance: -
v_gene: TRBV30
CDR3aa: CAWSLARTAGRETQYF
CDR3nt: TGTGCCTGGAGTTTAGCCAGGACGGCCGGGAGAGAGACCCAGTACTTC

j_gene: TRBJ1-2
d_gene: -
abundance: few
v_gene: TRBV18
CDR3aa: CASSPPNGGRGGYTF
CDR3nt: TGTGCCAGCTCACCACCCAACGGGGGGCGCGGCGGCTACACCTTC

j_gene: TRBJ1-6
d_gene: -
abundance: few
v_gene: TRBV11-3
CDR3aa: CASSRSRALHF
CDR3nt: TGTGCCAGCAGCAGGTCACGGGCCCTCCACTTT

j_gene: TRBJ1-2
d_gene: -
abundance: -
v_gene: TRBV3-1
CDR3aa: CASSQSGGSLLYGYTF
CDR3nt: TGTGCCAGCAGCCAATCCGGTGGGTCTTTACTTTATGGCTACACCTTC

j_gene: TRBJ2-7
d_gene: -
abundance: -
v_gene: TRBV6-6
CDR3aa: CASRVDAASYEQYF
CDR3nt: TGTGCCAGCCGCGTTGATGCGGCTTCCTACGAGCAGTACTTC

j_gene: TRBJ2-3
d_gene: -
abundance: -
v_gene: TRBV14
CDR3aa: CASSQDSPRPPNTQYF
CDR3nt: TGTGCCAGCAGCCAAGATTCTCCCCGGCCGCCTAATACGCAGTATTTT

j_gene: TRBJ2-7
d_gene: -
abundance: -
v_gene: TRBV9
CDR3aa: CASSVVKGDYEQYF
CDR3nt: TGTGCCAGCAGCGTAGTTAAAGGAGACTACGAGCAGTACTTC

j_gene: TRBJ2-3
d_gene: TRBD2
abundance: -
v_gene: TRBV3-1
CDR3aa: CASSQAAGGPNTQYF
CDR3nt: TGTGCCAGCAGCCAAGCAGCGGGGGGGCCAAATACGCAGTATTTT

j_gene: TRBJ1-4
d_gene: -
abundance: -
v_gene: TRBV29-1
CDR3aa: CSVAPGRAEKLFF
CDR3nt: TGCAGCGTTGCGCCGGGAAGGGCGGAAAAACTGTTTTTT

j_gene: TRBJ2-7
d_gene: -
abundance: once
v_gene: TRBV5-8
CDR3aa: CASSLEIRGAYF
CDR3nt: TGTGCCAGCAGCTTGGAAATCAGGGGTGCGTACTTC

j_gene: TRBJ1-2
d_gene: TRBD1
abundance: -
v_gene: TRBV28
CDR3aa: CASAGTGDNYGHTF
CDR3nt: TGTGCCAGTGCCGGGACAGGGGACAACTATGGTCACACCTTC

j_gene: TRBJ2-4
d_gene: -
abundance: -
v_gene: TRBV2
CDR3aa: CASSDPIAKNIQYF
CDR3nt: TGTGCCAGCAGTGACCCTATAGCCAAAAACATTCAGTACTTC

j_gene: TRBJ1-3
d_gene: -
abundance: -
v_gene: TRBV7-4
CDR3aa: CASSLVQIRAGNTIYF
CDR3nt: TGTGCCAGCAGCTTAGTCCAAATTCGTGCGGGAAACACCATATATTTT

j_gene: TRBJ1-2
d_gene: -
abundance: -
v_gene: TRBV4-3
CDR3aa: CASSQDRHIRDGYTF
CDR3nt: TGCGCCAGCAGCCAAGATAGACACATAAGGGATGGCTACACCTTC

j_gene: TRBJ2-5
d_gene: -
abundance: -
v_gene: TRBV24-1
CDR3aa: CATSDLGDSQETQYF
CDR3nt: TGTGCCACCAGTGATTTAGGAGACAGCCAAGAGACCCAGTACTTC

j_gene: TRBJ2-2
d_gene: -
abundance: -
v_gene: TRBV7-3
CDR3aa: CASSLTGSGELFF
CDR3nt: TGTGCCAGCAGCTTAACGGGATCCGGGGAGCTGTTTTTT

j_gene: TRBJ1-2
d_gene: TRBD1
abundance: many
v_gene: TRBV10-3
CDR3aa: CAILRDRGLSNYGYTF
CDR3nt: TGTGCCATCCTTCGGGACAGGGGGCTCTCTAACTATGGCTACACCTTC

j_gene: TRBJ2-7
d_gene: -
abundance: -
v_gene: TRBV14
CDR3aa: CASSQDRSRSYEQYF
CDR3nt: TGTGCCAGCAGCCAAGATCGGAGCAGGTCCTACGAGCAGTACTTC

j_gene: TRBJ1-2
d_gene: TRBD1
abundance: -
v_gene: TRBV3-1
CDR3aa: CASSQVEGQGYGYTF
CDR3nt: TGTGCCAGCAGCCAAGTGGAGGGACAGGGCTATGGCTACACCTTC

j_gene: TRBJ2-5
d_gene: -
abundance: few
v_gene: TRBV20-1
CDR3aa: CSADPRLGWTVKEETQYF
CDR3nt: TGCAGTGCTGACCCAAGACTAGGATGGACGGTAAAGGAAGAGACCCAGTACTTC

j_gene: TRBJ2-3
d_gene: -
abundance: -
v_gene: TRBV7-2
CDR3aa: CASSLGGAPADTQYF
CDR3nt: TGTGCCAGCAGCTTAGGGGGGGCTCCTGCAGATACGCAGTATTTT

j_gene: TRBJ2-5
d_gene: TRBD1
abundance: few
v_gene: TRBV7-2
CDR3aa: CASSLSGGAYETQYF
CDR3nt: TGTGCCAGCAGTTTATCAGGGGGCGCTTACGAGACCCAGTACTTC

j_gene: TRBJ2-4
d_gene: -
abundance: -
v_gene: TRBV4-2
CDR3aa: CASSQERGVGNIQYF
CDR3nt: TGTGCCAGCAGCCAAGAACGCGGGGTCGGGAACATTCAGTACTTC

j_gene: TRBJ2-3
d_gene: TRBD2
abundance: -
v_gene: TRBV6-1
CDR3aa: CASSEPGLAGPSTDRQYF
CDR3nt: TGTGCCAGCAGTGAACCGGGACTAGCGGGTCCTAGCACAGATAGGCAGTATTTT

j_gene: TRBJ1-5
d_gene: -
abundance: -
v_gene: TRBV3-1
CDR3aa: CASSQGGRYSNQPQHF
CDR3nt: TGTGCCAGCAGCCAAGGCGGTAGATATAGTAATCAGCCCCAGCATTTT

j_gene: TRBJ2-1
d_gene: -
abundance: few
v_gene: TRBV29-1
CDR3aa: CSVVVGTYNEQFF
CDR3nt: TGCAGCGTTGTGGTAGGTACCTACAATGAGCAGTTCTTC

j_gene: TRBJ2-7
d_gene: -
abundance: few
v_gene: TRBV7-2
CDR3aa: CASSLAKVGYEQYF
CDR3nt: TGTGCCAGCAGCTTAGCCAAGGTCGGCTACGAGCAGTACTTC

j_gene: TRBJ1-1
d_gene: -
abundance: -
v_gene: TRBV9
CDR3aa: CASSVGIMNTEAFF
CDR3nt: TGTGCCAGCAGCGTAGGGATCATGAACACTGAAGCTTTCTTT